The 31 T cell receptor beta chains presented below share a single source sample, sequenced in a study of blood T cell repertoires in COVID-19. The repertoire was sequenced with immunoSEQ multiplex PCR; TCRdb's copy has only in-frame clones and lacks some. The sample lists fewer than 650,000 clones; approximately 91% were seen once. Sequenced sample: peripheral blood. The receptors come from a woman in her 50s with COVID-19, enrolled during active disease.

The V gene is TRBV5-6, the J gene TRBJ1-6, with D hard to call. CDR1 and CDR2 (germline): SGHDT, YYEEEE. The V gene lost 0 bases and the J gene lost 4 bases, with 8 bases spanning the gap. This CDR3 region has 15 residues. CDR3 nucleotides: TGTGCCAGCAGCTTGGGGCAGACTTATAATTCACCCCTCCACTTT. Translating gives CASSLGQTYNSPLHF.

The genes are TRBV7-2 and TRBJ1-2; D may be TRBD1 (5 bases). Germline loops: CDR1 SGHTA, CDR2 FQGNSA. V lost 5 bases and J 4 bases, leaving 23 bases between the germline ends. The CDR3 has 17 residues. The CDR3 here is CASSTGGGAPDRYGYTF. CDR3 bases: TGTGCCAGCAGCACGGGGGGAGGGGCCCCAGACCGCTATGGCTACACCTTC.

V usage is TRBV19 and J usage is TRBJ2-1, with a weak D call TRBD2 (5 bases). This CDR3 contains 13 residues. From germline, CDR1 is LNHDA and CDR2 SQIVND (reference sequence). V lost 8 bases to trimming and J lost 2 bases, with 10 bases between them. The chain's CDR3 is CASSGGPYNEQFF. Written as DNA, the CDR3 is TGTGCCAGTTCTGGCGGGCCCTACAATGAGCAGTTCTTC.

V gene TRBV5-6 combines with J gene TRBJ1-1, with 12 nucleotides matching TRBD1. The germline gives CDR1 SGHDT, CDR2 YYEEEE. CDR3 length: 15 amino acids. V was clipped by 4 bases and J by 7 bases; unmatched bases: 8. CDR3 sequence (DNA): TGTGCCAGCAGCATCTCCGGGACAGGGGGCTTTGAAGCTTTCTTT. Protein product: CASSISGTGGFEAFF.

The chain uses TRBV6-5 and TRBJ2-7; TRBD1 matches at 7 bases. The V segment lost 8 bases and the J segment 0 bases; nucleotides outside the gene matches: 10. The germline gives CDR1 MNHEY, CDR2 SVGAGI. The CDR3 spans 15 residues. CDR3 in DNA: TGTGCCAGCCGGAAAAGGCAGGGGGTCTCCTACGAGCAGTACTTC. Protein sequence: CASRKRQGVSYEQYF.

The J gene is TRBJ1-2, the V gene TRBV15, with D hard to call. Trimming took off 1 base at V and 0 bases at J, with 12 bases between the two ends. This CDR3 region has 16 residues. Germline V gives CDR1 LNHNV, CDR2 YYDKDF (reference sequence). DNA of the CDR3: TGTGCCACCAGCAGAGCTTTATCTCGAGCTAACTATGGCTACACCTTC. Translating it yields CATSRALSRANYGYTF.

The CDR3 protein is CATSGGTVNTEAFF. CDR3 bases: TGTGCCACCAGTGGCGGGACAGTGAACACTGAAGCTTTCTTT. This chain joins TRBV24-1 and TRBJ1-1; 7 bases are a match to TRBD1. The V gene's germline CDR1 is KGHDR and CDR2 SFDVKD. V shed 5 bases and J 0 bases; nucleotides not matched to a gene: 2. The CDR3 runs to 14 residues.

This clone was observed a few times. This chain connects TRBV27 to TRBJ2-3; D not resolved. V lost 1 base and J 1 base, leaving 6 bases between the germline ends. CDR1 and CDR2 (germline): MNHEY, SMNVEV (reference sequence). CDR3 length: 14 residues. The CDR3 region has the DNA TGTGCCAGCAGTTTATATACAGGCACAGATACGCAGTATTTT. It is translated as CASSLYTGTDTQYF.

J is TRBJ1-6 and V is TRBV5-6, with D perhaps matching TRBD1 (5 bases). This CDR3 comprises 14 residues. CDR1 and CDR2 from the germline V gene are SGHDT and YYEEEE. Trimming removed 5 bases from V and 6 bases from J, with 12 bases in between. The DNA of the CDR3 is TGTGCCAGCAGTCCAGGGATCGGTAATTCACCCCTCCACTTT. It specifies CASSPGIGNSPLHF.

The CDR3 region is CASSPVVAGVEQYF. Written as DNA, the CDR3 is TGTGCCAGCAGCCCGGTGGTAGCGGGAGTCGAGCAGTACTTC. V usage is TRBV3-1 (or the pseudogene TRBV3-2) and J usage is TRBJ2-7; 9 positions match TRBD2. The CDR3 extends over 14 amino acids. The ends lost 4 bases at V and 6 bases at J; junction bases unmatched: 7. Germline V gives CDR1 LGHDT, CDR2 YNNKEL (reference sequence).

The J gene is TRBJ1-3, the V gene TRBV5-6, with 8 bases aligning to TRBD1. The CDR3 runs to 15 residues. With 5 bases clipped from V and 2 bases from J, the junction kept 6 bases outside the gene matches. Germline-derived CDR1 and CDR2 are SGHDT and YYEEEE. The chain's CDR3 is CASRSIQGAGNTIYF. CDR3 coding DNA: TGTGCCAGCAGGTCCATACAGGGGGCTGGAAACACCATATATTTT.

The rearrangement uses TRBV5-1 and TRBJ2-1; 7 positions agree with TRBD1. The V gene's germline CDR1 is SGHRS and CDR2 YFSETQ. The V gene end was trimmed by 2 bases and the J gene end by 0 bases; junction bases not matched to a gene: 5. This CDR3 region has 16 residues. The CDR3: CASSLIQGSSYNEQFF. The CDR3 DNA reads as TGCGCCAGCAGCTTAATACAGGGGAGCTCCTACAATGAGCAGTTCTTC.

This clone was detected only a few times. This chain joins TRBV3-1 (or the pseudogene TRBV3-2) and TRBJ1-5, with TRBD1 matching over 7 bases. Losses at the gene ends were 0 bases for V and 4 bases for J; bases not matched to a gene: 9. CDR1 and CDR2 from the germline V gene are LGHDT and YNNKEL (reference sequence). CDR3 size: 17 residues. The CDR3 DNA sequence: TGTGCCAGCAGCCAAGATTACCCAGGGGGGCTGAATCAGCCCCAGCATTTT. Translated: CASSQDYPGGLNQPQHF.

The chain carries TRBV28 and TRBJ2-5, with a possible D match to TRBD1 (6 bases). V gave up 7 bases and J gave up 5 bases, with 17 bases separating them. CDR1 and CDR2 (germline): MDHEN, SYDVKM. The CDR3 length is 14 residues. CDR3 amino acids: CASNAQGRVETQYF. The CDR3 region has the DNA TGTGCCAGCAATGCTCAGGGGCGGGTGGAGACCCAGTACTTC.

V and J are TRBV7-9 and TRBJ1-1; D might be TRBD1 (6 bases). Deletions cut 5 bases from V and 5 bases from J, with 12 bases between. Germline V gene sequence: CDR1 SEHNR, CDR2 FQNEAQ (reference sequence). The CDR3 loop spans 13 amino acids. CDR3 loop: CASSAIGGTEAFF. CDR3 DNA sequence: TGTGCCAGCAGCGCCATAGGGGGTACTGAAGCTTTCTTT.

This sequence joins TRBV28 and TRBJ1-1, with TRBD1 matching 9 bases. CDR3 length equals 13 residues. Trimming removed 2 bases from V and 7 bases from J; junction bases left unmatched: 2. CDR1 and CDR2 from the germline V gene are MDHEN and SYDVKM. The CDR3 region is CASSLDRGDEAFF. The CDR3, as DNA: TGTGCCAGCAGTTTAGACAGGGGGGATGAAGCTTTCTTT.

This clone occurred a few times. The rearrangement links TRBV14 to TRBJ1-3; the D is unclear. Trimming pared 1 base from V and 2 bases from J, leaving 6 bases between. The CDR3 is 14 residues long. Germline V gene lookup returns CDR1 SGHDN and CDR2 FVKESK. DNA for the CDR3: TGTGCCAGCAGCCAAGGCTCGGCTGGAAACACCATATATTTT. Amino acids: CASSQGSAGNTIYF.

The chain carries TRBV5-1 and TRBJ2-7; 7 bases map to TRBD2. With 3 bases clipped from V and 3 bases from J, the junction kept 6 bases outside the gene matches. Germline V lookup: CDR1 SGHRS, CDR2 YFSETQ. This CDR3 is built from 14 residues. The CDR3 here is CASSWGGGLYEQYF. In DNA, the CDR3 is TGCGCCAGCAGCTGGGGGGGAGGCCTCTACGAGCAGTACTTC. Using reference TRBV5-1 and TRBJ2-7 for the parts outside the CDR3, the full variable domain is KAGVTQTPRYLIKTRGQQVTLSCSPISGHRSVSWYQQTPGQGLQFLFEYFSETQRNKGNFPGRFSGRQFSNSRSEMNVSTLELGDSALYLCASSWGGGLYEQYFGPGTRLTVT.

Note on this clone: One end of the junction is discordant with germline, which a read error may explain. This chain connects TRBV5-1 to TRBJ1-2, with D unresolved. Germline CDR1 is SGHRS and CDR2 is YFSETQ. The CDR3 is 13 amino acids. CDR3 residues: CASRLEEGYGYTF. The CDR3 coding sequence is TGCGCCAGCAGGTTGGAGGAGGGCTATGGCTACACCTTC. Full variable domain (rest looked up from reference TRBV5-1 and TRBJ1-2): KAGVTQTPRYLIKTRGQQVTLSCSPISGHRSVSWYQQTPGQGLQFLFEYFSETQRNKGNFPGRFSGRQFSNSRSEMNVSTLELGDSALYLCASRLEEGYGYTFGSGTRLTVV.

V usage is TRBV6-6 and J usage is TRBJ2-4; D is possibly TRBD2 (7 bases). V was cut by 3 bases and J by 3 bases, with 12 bases left in between. Germline CDR1 MNHNY, CDR2 SVGAGI (reference sequence). The CDR3 spans 15 residues. The CDR3 reads CASSYRGADKNIQYF. CDR3 in DNA: TGTGCCAGCAGTTATCGGGGGGCAGACAAAAACATTCAGTACTTC.

Of note for this clone: Other DNA sequences in the sample encode the same CDR3. The chain carries TRBV19 and TRBJ2-7; the D gene is possibly TRBD2 (5 bases). This CDR3 region has 12 residues. Trimming shortened V by 3 bases and J by 3 bases, and 6 bases separated the two germline ends. Per germline, CDR1 LNHDA and CDR2 SQIVND (reference sequence). The CDR3 nucleotides are TGTGCCAGTAGTATCGCGGGCTACGAGCAGTACTTC. This translates into CASSIAGYEQYF.

The V and J genes are TRBV7-6 and TRBJ2-1; 9 nucleotides match TRBD1. The CDR3 consists of 14 residues. Germline assignment: CDR1 SGHVS and CDR2 FNYEAQ. Trimming took 3 bases from V and 8 from J; bases not matched to a gene: 5. CDR3 sequence (DNA): TGTGCCAGCAGCTTCCGGGACAGGGAAGATGAGCAGTTCTTC. Its protein product is CASSFRDREDEQFF.

The CDR3 sequence is CASSYTLAGGPDTQYF. The CDR3 DNA follows: TGTGCCAGCAGTTACACCCTAGCGGGGGGCCCAGATACGCAGTATTTT. The chain recombines TRBV6-5 with TRBJ2-3; 11 positions match TRBD2. In germline, CDR1 is MNHEY, CDR2 SVGAGI. J was trimmed by 4 bases and V by 2 bases; bases with no gene match: 5. The CDR3 is 16 amino acids.

The J gene is TRBJ1-1, the V gene TRBV7-9; no clear D gene. The V end lost 1 base, the J end lost 6 bases, and 6 bases lay between the germline ends. This CDR3 is 12 amino acids long. Germline V CDR1 and CDR2: SEHNR, FQNEAQ (reference sequence). In DNA form, the CDR3 reads TGTGCCAGCAGCTTAGGTACACCTGAAGCTTTCTTT. This sequence encodes CASSLGTPEAFF.

This chain connects TRBV12-3 or TRBV12-4 to TRBJ2-7, with 8 positions matching TRBD2. CDR3 length: 12 residues. J was trimmed by 11 bases and V by 7 bases; bases with no gene match: 10. Written as DNA, the CDR3 is TGTGCCAGCACCACGGGGGGGCGCGTGAAGTACTTC. Its translation is CASTTGGRVKYF.

This rearrangement joins TRBV5-1 to TRBJ1-4, with D tentatively TRBD1 (6 bases). The CDR3 extends over 14 amino acids. CDR1 and CDR2 from the germline V gene are SGHRS and YFSETQ. V lost 7 bases and J 0 bases, leaving 10 bases between the germline ends. The CDR3: CASQGTPTNEKLFF. CDR3 sequence (DNA): TGCGCCAGCCAGGGGACACCAACTAATGAAAAACTGTTTTTT.

This clone was observed a handful of times. The chain has TRBV6-1 and TRBJ2-1, with D unresolved. V lost 1 base and J lost 10, with 11 bases in between. This CDR3 contains 13 residues. The germline CDR1 and CDR2 sequences are MNHNS and SASEGT. CDR3 region: CASSEDWAREQFF. The CDR3 DNA is TGTGCCAGCAGTGAAGATTGGGCCAGGGAGCAGTTCTTC.

J is TRBJ1-2 and V is TRBV5-4; tentatively, D is TRBD1 (6 bases). Trimming took 0 bases from V and 2 from J, leaving 8 bases between them. In germline, CDR1 is SGHNT, CDR2 YYREEE (reference sequence). CDR3 size: 14 residues. CDR3 sequence reads: CASSLVGQNYGYTF. CDR3 in DNA: TGTGCCAGCAGCTTGGTGGGACAAAACTATGGCTACACCTTC.

This rearrangement joins TRBV6-5 to TRBJ1-2, with 9 positions matching TRBD1. This CDR3 spans 13 amino acids. Germline-derived CDR1 and CDR2 are MNHEY and SVGAGI. The trim removed 4 bases at V and 6 bases at J, leaving 3 bases unmatched. CDR3 DNA sequence: TGTGCCAGCAGTTCCCGGGACAGGGATGGCTACACCTTC. Translating gives CASSSRDRDGYTF.

This chain connects TRBV9 to TRBJ2-7; 7 bases are a match to TRBD2. The V and J ends lost 3 bases and 2 bases, in that order; junction bases with no gene match: 5. The CDR3 extends over 14 amino acids. In germline, CDR1 is SGDLS, CDR2 YYNGEE. Here the CDR3 reads CASSAGGGTYEQYF. The DNA of the CDR3 is TGTGCCAGCAGCGCGGGGGGAGGTACCTACGAGCAGTACTTC.

The rearrangement uses TRBV29-1 and TRBJ2-2, with D maybe TRBD2 (6 bases). Deletions cut 7 bases from V and 5 bases from J, with 14 bases between. The CDR3 length is 13 residues. Looked up from germline, CDR1 is SQVTM and CDR2 is ANQGSEA. CDR3 nucleotide sequence: TGCAGCGCCGTCCTGGGGGGAACCGGGGAGCTGTTTTTT. Translated: CSAVLGGTGELFF.